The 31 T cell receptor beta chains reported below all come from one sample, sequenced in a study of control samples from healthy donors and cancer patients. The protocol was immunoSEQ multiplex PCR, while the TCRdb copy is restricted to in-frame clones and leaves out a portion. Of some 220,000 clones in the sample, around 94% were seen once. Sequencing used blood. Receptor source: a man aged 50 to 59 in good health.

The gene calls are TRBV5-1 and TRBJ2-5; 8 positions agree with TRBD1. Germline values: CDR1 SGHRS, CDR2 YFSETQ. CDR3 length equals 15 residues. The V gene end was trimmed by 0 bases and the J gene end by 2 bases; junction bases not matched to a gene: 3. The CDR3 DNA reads TGCGCCAGCAGCTTGGATGGACAGGGACAAGAGACCCAGTACTTC. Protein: CASSLDGQGQETQYF. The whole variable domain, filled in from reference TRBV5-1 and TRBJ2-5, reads KAGVTQTPRYLIKTRGQQVTLSCSPISGHRSVSWYQQTPGQGLQFLFEYFSETQRNKGNFPGRFSGRQFSNSRSEMNVSTLELGDSALYLCASSLDGQGQETQYFGPGTRLLVL.

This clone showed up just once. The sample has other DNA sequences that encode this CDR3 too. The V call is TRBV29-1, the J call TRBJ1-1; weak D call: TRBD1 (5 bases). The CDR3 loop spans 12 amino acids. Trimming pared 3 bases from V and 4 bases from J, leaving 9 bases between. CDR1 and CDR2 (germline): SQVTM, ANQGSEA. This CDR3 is CSVDRGGTEAFF. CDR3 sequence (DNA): TGCAGCGTTGATCGTGGGGGCACTGAAGCTTTCTTT.

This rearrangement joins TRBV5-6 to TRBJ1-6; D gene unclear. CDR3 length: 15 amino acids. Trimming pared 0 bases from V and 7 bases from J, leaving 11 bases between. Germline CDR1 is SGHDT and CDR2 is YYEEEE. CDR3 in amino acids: CASSLVEGGNSPLHF. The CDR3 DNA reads TGTGCCAGCAGCTTGGTGGAGGGAGGCAATTCACCCCTCCACTTT.

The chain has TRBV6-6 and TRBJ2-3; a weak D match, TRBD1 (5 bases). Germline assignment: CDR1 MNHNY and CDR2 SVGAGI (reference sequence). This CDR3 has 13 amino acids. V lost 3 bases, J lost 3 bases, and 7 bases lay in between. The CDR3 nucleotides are TGTGCCAGCAGTTATCCAGGGACAGATACGCAGTATTTT. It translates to CASSYPGTDTQYF.

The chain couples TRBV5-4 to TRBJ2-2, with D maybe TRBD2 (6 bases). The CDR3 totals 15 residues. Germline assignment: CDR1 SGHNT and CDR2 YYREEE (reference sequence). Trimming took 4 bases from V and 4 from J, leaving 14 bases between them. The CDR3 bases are TGTGCCAGCAGCCCCCCGGGACTGACCACCGGGGAGCTGTTTTTT. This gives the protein CASSPPGLTTGELFF.

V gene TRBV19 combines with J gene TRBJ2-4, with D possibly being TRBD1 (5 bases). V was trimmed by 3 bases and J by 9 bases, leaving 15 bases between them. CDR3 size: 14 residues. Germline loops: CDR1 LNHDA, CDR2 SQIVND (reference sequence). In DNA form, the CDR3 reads TGTGCCAGTAGTATCAGGACACTCCAGGGCATTCAGTACTTC. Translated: CASSIRTLQGIQYF.

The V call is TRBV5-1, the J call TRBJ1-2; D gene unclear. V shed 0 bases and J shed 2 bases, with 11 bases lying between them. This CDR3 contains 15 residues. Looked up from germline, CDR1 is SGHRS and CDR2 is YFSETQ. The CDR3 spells CASSLVSTQNYGYTF. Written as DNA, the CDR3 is TGCGCCAGCAGCTTGGTCAGCACGCAGAACTATGGCTACACCTTC.

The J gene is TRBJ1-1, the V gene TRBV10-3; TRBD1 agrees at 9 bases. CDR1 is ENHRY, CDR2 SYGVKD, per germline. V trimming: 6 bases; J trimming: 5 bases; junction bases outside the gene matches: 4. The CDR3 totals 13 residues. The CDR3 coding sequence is TGTGCCATCAGGCGGACAGGGGAGACTGAAGCTTTCTTT. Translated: CAIRRTGETEAFF.

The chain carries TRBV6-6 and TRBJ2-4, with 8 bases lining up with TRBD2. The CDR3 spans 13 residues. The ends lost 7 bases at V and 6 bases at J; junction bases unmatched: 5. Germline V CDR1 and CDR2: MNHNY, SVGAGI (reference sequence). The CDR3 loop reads CASKNAGGNIQYF. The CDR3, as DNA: TGTGCCAGCAAGAACGCGGGAGGAAACATTCAGTACTTC.

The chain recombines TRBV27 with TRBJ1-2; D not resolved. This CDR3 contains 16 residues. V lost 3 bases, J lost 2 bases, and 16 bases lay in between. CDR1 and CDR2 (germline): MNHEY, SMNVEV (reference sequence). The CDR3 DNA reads TGTGCCAGCAGTTTTTTTTACGGGAGGGTCAACTATGGCTACACCTTC. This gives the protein CASSFFYGRVNYGYTF.

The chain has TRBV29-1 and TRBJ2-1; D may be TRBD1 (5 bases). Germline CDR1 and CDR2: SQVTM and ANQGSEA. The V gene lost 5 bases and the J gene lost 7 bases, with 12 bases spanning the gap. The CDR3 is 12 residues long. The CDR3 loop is CSVKPQGNEQFF. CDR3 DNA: TGCAGCGTTAAACCCCAGGGAAATGAGCAGTTCTTC.

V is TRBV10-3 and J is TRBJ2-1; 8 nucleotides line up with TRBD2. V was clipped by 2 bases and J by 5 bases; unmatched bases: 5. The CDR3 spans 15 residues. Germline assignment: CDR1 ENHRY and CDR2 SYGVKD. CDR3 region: CAISEIRTSHNEQFF. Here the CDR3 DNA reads TGTGCCATCAGTGAGATAAGGACTAGCCACAATGAGCAGTTCTTC.

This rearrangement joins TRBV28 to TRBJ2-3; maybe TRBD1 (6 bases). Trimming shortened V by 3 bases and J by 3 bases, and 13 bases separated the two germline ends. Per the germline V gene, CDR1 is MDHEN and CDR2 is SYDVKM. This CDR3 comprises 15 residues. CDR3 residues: CASSFVDSSTDTQYF. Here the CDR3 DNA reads TGTGCCAGCAGTTTCGTGGACAGCAGTACAGATACGCAGTATTTT.

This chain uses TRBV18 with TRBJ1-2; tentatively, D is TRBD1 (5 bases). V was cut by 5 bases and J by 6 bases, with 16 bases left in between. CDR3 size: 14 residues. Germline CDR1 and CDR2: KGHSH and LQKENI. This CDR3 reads CASSETDLIHGYTF. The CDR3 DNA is TGTGCCAGCTCAGAGACAGACCTCATCCATGGCTACACCTTC.

The CDR3 nucleotides read TGTGCCAGCAGTTGGGCGGGGGCTAGCACAGATACGCAGTATTTT. This translates into CASSWAGASTDTQYF. This rearrangement joins TRBV2 to TRBJ2-3, with D possibly matching TRBD2 (7 bases). CDR1 and CDR2 from the germline V gene are SNHLY and FYNNEI. The CDR3 is 15 amino acids. With 5 bases removed from V and 0 bases from J, the gap between germline ends came to 12 bases.

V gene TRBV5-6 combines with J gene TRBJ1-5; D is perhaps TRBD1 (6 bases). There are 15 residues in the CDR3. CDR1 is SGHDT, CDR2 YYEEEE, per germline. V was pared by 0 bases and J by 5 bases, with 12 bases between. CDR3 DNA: TGTGCCAGCAGCTTGGCCGGGACATTCGATCAGCCCCAGCATTTT. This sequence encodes CASSLAGTFDQPQHF.

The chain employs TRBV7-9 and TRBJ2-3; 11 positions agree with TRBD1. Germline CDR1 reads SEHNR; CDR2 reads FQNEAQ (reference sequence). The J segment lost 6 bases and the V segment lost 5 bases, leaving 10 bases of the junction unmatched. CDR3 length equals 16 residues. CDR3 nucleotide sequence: TGTGCCAGCAGCCACGGAGGACAGGGGGCGGCGGATACGCAGTATTTT. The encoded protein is CASSHGGQGAADTQYF.

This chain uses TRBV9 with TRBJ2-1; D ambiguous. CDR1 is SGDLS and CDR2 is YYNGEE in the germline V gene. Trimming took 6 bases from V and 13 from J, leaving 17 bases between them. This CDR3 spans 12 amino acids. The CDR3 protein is CASTAVLGNQFF. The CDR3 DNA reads TGTGCCAGCACCGCTGTATTGGGGAACCAGTTCTTC.

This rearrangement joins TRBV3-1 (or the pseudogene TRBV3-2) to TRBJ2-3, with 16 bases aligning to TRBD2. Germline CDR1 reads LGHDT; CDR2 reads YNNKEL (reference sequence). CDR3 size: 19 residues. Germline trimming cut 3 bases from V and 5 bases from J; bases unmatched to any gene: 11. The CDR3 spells CASSHSGLAGGGRRDTQYF. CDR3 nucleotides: TGTGCCAGCAGCCACTCGGGACTAGCGGGGGGGGGCAGGAGAGATACGCAGTATTTT.

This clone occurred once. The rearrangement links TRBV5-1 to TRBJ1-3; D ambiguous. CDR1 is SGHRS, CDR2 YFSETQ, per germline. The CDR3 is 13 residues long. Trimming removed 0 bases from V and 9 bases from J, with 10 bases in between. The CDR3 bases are TGCGCCAGCAGCTTGGAAGTTGAAAGCACCATATATTTT. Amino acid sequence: CASSLEVESTIYF. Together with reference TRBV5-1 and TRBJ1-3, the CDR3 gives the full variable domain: KAGVTQTPRYLIKTRGQQVTLSCSPISGHRSVSWYQQTPGQGLQFLFEYFSETQRNKGNFPGRFSGRQFSNSRSEMNVSTLELGDSALYLCASSLEVESTIYFGEGSWLTVV.

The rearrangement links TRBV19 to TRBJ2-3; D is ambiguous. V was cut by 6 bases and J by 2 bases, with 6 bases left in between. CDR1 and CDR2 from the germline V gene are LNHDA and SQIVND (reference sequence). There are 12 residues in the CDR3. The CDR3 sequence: CASRSHTDTQYF. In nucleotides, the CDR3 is TGTGCCAGTAGGAGCCACACAGATACGCAGTATTTT.

CDR3 sequence (DNA): TGCGCCAGCACCCAATACAGGGCTTACAATGAGCAGTTCTTC. Translated: CASTQYRAYNEQFF. This chain connects TRBV5-1 to TRBJ2-1; D is perhaps TRBD1 (6 bases). Germline V lookup: CDR1 SGHRS, CDR2 YFSETQ. V was pared by 6 bases and J by 4 bases, with 14 bases between. CDR3 length: 14 amino acids.

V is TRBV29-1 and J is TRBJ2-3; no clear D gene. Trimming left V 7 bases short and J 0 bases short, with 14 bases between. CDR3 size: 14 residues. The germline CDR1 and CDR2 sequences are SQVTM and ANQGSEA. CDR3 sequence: CSAKPRASTDTQYF. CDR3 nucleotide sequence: TGCAGCGCCAAACCACGGGCTAGCACAGATACGCAGTATTTT.

The CDR3 DNA follows: TGTGCCAGCAGTTCAAACAGGGCTAACTATGGCTACACCTTC. Residues: CASSSNRANYGYTF. The chain is built from TRBV7-9 and TRBJ1-2, with D tentatively TRBD1 (6 bases). The CDR3 has 14 amino acids. The V end was cut by 6 bases, the J end by 0 bases, with 11 bases between. Germline CDR1 is SEHNR and CDR2 is FQNEAQ (reference sequence).

CDR3 in DNA: TGTGCCAGCAGTGAAGAGAGCTACAATGAGCAGTTCTTC. It yields the protein CASSEESYNEQFF. The rearrangement links TRBV2 to TRBJ2-1; D is uncertain. The germline V gene encodes CDR1 SNHLY and CDR2 FYNNEI. This CDR3 contains 13 residues. V dropped 1 base and J dropped 3 bases, with 4 bases sitting between them.

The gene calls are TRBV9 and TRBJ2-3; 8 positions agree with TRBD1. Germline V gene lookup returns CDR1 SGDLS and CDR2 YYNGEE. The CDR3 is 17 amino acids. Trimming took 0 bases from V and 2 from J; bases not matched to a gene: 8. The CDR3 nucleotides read TGTGCCAGCAGCGTAGACAGGGAGGACAGGGCCACAGATACGCAGTATTTT. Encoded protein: CASSVDREDRATDTQYF.

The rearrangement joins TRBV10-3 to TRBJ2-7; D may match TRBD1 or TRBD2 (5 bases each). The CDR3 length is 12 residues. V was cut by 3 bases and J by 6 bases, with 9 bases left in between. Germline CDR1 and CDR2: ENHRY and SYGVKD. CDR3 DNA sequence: TGTGCCATCAGTGATCAGGGAGTCGAGCAGTACGTC. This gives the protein CAISDQGVEQYV.

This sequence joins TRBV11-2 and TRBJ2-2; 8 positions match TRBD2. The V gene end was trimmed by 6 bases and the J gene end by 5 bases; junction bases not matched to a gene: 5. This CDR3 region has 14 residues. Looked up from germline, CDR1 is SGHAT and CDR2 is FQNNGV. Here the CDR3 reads CASRGLGGTGELFF. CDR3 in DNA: TGTGCCAGCAGGGGACTAGGGGGTACCGGGGAGCTGTTTTTT.

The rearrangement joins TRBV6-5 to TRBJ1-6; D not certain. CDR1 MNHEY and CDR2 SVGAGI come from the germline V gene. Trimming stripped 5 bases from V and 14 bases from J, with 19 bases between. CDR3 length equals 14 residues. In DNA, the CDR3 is TGTGCCAGCAGTATGGCAGGCCTGGTTGGAGCCCTCCACTTT. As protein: CASSMAGLVGALHF.

This chain's CDR3 is CASSLAGLGNQPQHF. Written as DNA, the CDR3 is TGTGCCAGCAGCTTAGCAGGACTTGGGAATCAGCCCCAGCATTTT. This rearrangement joins TRBV7-2 to TRBJ1-5; no reliable D call. The ends were cut back, 0 bases at V and 4 bases at J, with 10 bases in the middle. CDR1 SGHTA and CDR2 FQGNSA come from the germline V gene. There are 15 residues in the CDR3.

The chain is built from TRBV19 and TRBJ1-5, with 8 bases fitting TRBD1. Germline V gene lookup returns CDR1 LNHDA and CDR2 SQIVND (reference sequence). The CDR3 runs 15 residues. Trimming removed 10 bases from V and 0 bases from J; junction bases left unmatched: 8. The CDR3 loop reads CATREGTGSNQPQHF. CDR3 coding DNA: TGTGCCACCCGGGAGGGGACAGGTAGCAATCAGCCCCAGCATTTT.